The rows below give T cell receptor beta chains drawn from one sample of a study of CD8+ T cells in alopecia areata. Sequencing used immunoSEQ multiplex PCR; TCRdb keeps in-frame clones, though not all of them. The sample yields 25,000 to 35,000 clones, roughly 60% seen once. What was sequenced was NKG2D-high CD8+ T cells sorted from blood. The receptors here all came from a human donor with alopecia areata. Both conserved end residues are part of each CDR3. The D gene is left open where the match is weak. Clone size is stated in some rows and not others, as once, few, many or a class when expanded.

j_call: TRBJ2-3; v_call: TRBV6-5; cdr3_length: 15; d_call: NA; clone_size: once; cdr3_aa: CASSSGGVISDTQYF; cdr3_nt: TGTGCCAGCAGTAGCGGTGGGGTAATTTCGGATACGCAGTATTTT
j_call: TRBJ2-3; v_call: TRBV10-3; cdr3_length: 12; d_call: NA; clone_size: NA; cdr3_aa: CATLKPADTQYF; cdr3_nt: TGTGCCACCTTGAAGCCCGCGGATACGCAGTATTTT
j_call: TRBJ2-3; v_call: TRBV29-1; cdr3_length: 13; d_call: NA; clone_size: once; cdr3_aa: CSVAGYVSDTQYF; cdr3_nt: TGCAGCGTTGCGGGGTATGTCTCAGATACGCAGTATTTT
j_call: TRBJ2-1; v_call: TRBV2; cdr3_length: 17; d_call: NA; clone_size: NA; cdr3_aa: CASMEPDTLRSYNEQFF; cdr3_nt: TGTGCCAGCATGGAACCAGACACGTTACGCTCCTACAATGAGCAGTTCTTC
j_call: TRBJ2-1; v_call: TRBV23-1; cdr3_length: 16; d_call: NA; clone_size: NA; cdr3_aa: CAALGGWGYSRNEQFF; cdr3_nt: TGCGCCGCGCTGGGTGGGTGGGGATATTCTCGCAATGAGCAGTTCTTC
j_call: TRBJ2-2; v_call: TRBV2; cdr3_length: 14; d_call: TRBD2; clone_size: NA; cdr3_aa: CASQGLAGSGELFF; cdr3_nt: TGTGCCAGCCAAGGACTAGCGGGATCCGGGGAGCTGTTTTTT
j_call: TRBJ2-3; v_call: TRBV6-5; cdr3_length: 14; d_call: NA; clone_size: NA; cdr3_aa: CASSYTQITDTQYF; cdr3_nt: TGTGCCAGCAGTTACACGCAGATTACAGATACGCAGTATTTT
j_call: TRBJ2-3; v_call: TRBV29-1; cdr3_length: 13; d_call: TRBD2; clone_size: few; cdr3_aa: CSVAGGRADTQYF; cdr3_nt: TGCAGCGTTGCCGGCGGGAGGGCAGATACGCAGTATTTT
j_call: TRBJ2-3; v_call: TRBV27; cdr3_length: 15; d_call: NA; clone_size: NA; cdr3_aa: CASSLWDTSTDTQYF; cdr3_nt: TGTGCCAGCAGTTTGTGGGACACTTCCACAGATACGCAGTATTTT
j_call: TRBJ2-1; v_call: TRBV13; cdr3_length: 15; d_call: NA; clone_size: NA; cdr3_aa: CASSSEGNPHNEQFF; cdr3_nt: TGTGCCAGCAGCTCTGAGGGAAACCCCCACAATGAGCAGTTCTTC
j_call: TRBJ2-5; v_call: TRBV7-9; cdr3_length: 15; d_call: TRBD2; clone_size: NA; cdr3_aa: CASRNGLAGVETQYF; cdr3_nt: TGTGCCAGCAGGAATGGACTAGCGGGAGTTGAGACCCAGTACTTC
j_call: TRBJ2-2; v_call: TRBV5-1; cdr3_length: 14; d_call: NA; clone_size: NA; cdr3_aa: CASEEGWTTGELFF; cdr3_nt: TGCGCCAGCGAGGAGGGATGGACCACCGGGGAGCTGTTTTTT
j_call: TRBJ2-1; v_call: TRBV29-1; cdr3_length: 17; d_call: NA; clone_size: NA; cdr3_aa: CSAKGVWRIPRDNEQFF; cdr3_nt: TGCAGCGCTAAAGGTGTGTGGCGGATCCCTCGGGACAATGAGCAGTTCTTC
j_call: TRBJ1-1; v_call: TRBV7-2; cdr3_length: 17; d_call: TRBD1; clone_size: NA; cdr3_aa: CASSLADRGVGNTEAFF; cdr3_nt: TGTGCCAGCAGCTTAGCGGACAGGGGTGTGGGAAACACTGAAGCTTTCTTT
j_call: TRBJ2-7; v_call: TRBV29-1; cdr3_length: 17; d_call: NA; clone_size: NA; cdr3_aa: CSVEIPRGAADSYEQYF; cdr3_nt: TGCAGCGTCGAAATTCCCCGGGGGGCGGCCGATTCCTACGAGCAGTACTTC
j_call: TRBJ2-1; v_call: TRBV13; cdr3_length: 14; d_call: NA; clone_size: NA; cdr3_aa: CASSAGLMANEQFF; cdr3_nt: TGTGCCAGCAGCGCGGGACTGATGGCGAATGAGCAGTTCTTC
j_call: TRBJ1-1; v_call: TRBV2; cdr3_length: 14; d_call: NA; clone_size: NA; cdr3_aa: CASSKTAAGTEAFF; cdr3_nt: TGTGCCAGCAGTAAAACGGCAGCCGGGACTGAAGCTTTCTTT
j_call: TRBJ1-4; v_call: TRBV29-1; cdr3_length: 16; d_call: NA; clone_size: NA; cdr3_aa: CSVEGDPQGDGEKLFF; cdr3_nt: TGCAGCGTTGAAGGTGATCCGCAGGGAGATGGTGAAAAACTGTTTTTT
j_call: TRBJ1-3; v_call: TRBV13; cdr3_length: 17; d_call: NA; clone_size: NA; cdr3_aa: CASSSIQGGRSGNTIYF; cdr3_nt: TGTGCCAGCAGCTCCATTCAAGGCGGCCGCTCTGGAAACACCATATATTTT
j_call: TRBJ1-5; v_call: TRBV30; cdr3_length: 15; d_call: NA; clone_size: NA; cdr3_aa: CAWSVSGASNQPQHF; cdr3_nt: TGTGCCTGGAGTGTATCGGGGGCAAGCAATCAGCCCCAGCATTTT
j_call: TRBJ2-7; v_call: TRBV19; cdr3_length: 15; d_call: TRBD1; clone_size: NA; cdr3_aa: CASSIGTGLSYEQYF; cdr3_nt: TGTGCCAGTAGTATCGGGACAGGGCTCTCCTACGAGCAGTACTTC